This is a list of T cell receptor beta chains from one sample in a study of radiotherapy plus CTLA-4 blockade in lung cancer. Produced via immunoSEQ multiplex PCR; TCRdb's table is partial and in-frame only. Counted here are under 90,000 clones, 60% to 80% occurring once; the ten biggest clones make up around an eighth. The sequencing used peripheral blood, collected from a patient treated with radiotherapy plus ipilimumab. The source is a human donor with non-small cell lung cancer that progressed on radiotherapy plus ipilimumab. CDR3s include the opening cysteine and the closing phenylalanine or tryptophan. A D gene is named only where the DNA matches it firmly. Only part of the rows carry a size: once, few, many, or a class if the clone is expanded.

v_call: TRBV27
j_call: TRBJ2-7
clone_size: -
d_call: -
cdr3_aa: CASPPGAYYEQYF
cdr3_nt: TGTGCCAGCCCCCCTGGGGCATACTACGAGCAGTACTTC

v_call: TRBV19
j_call: TRBJ2-1
clone_size: -
d_call: TRBD1
cdr3_aa: CASSIGTGSYNEQFF
cdr3_nt: TGTGCCAGTAGTATAGGGACAGGGTCCTACAATGAGCAGTTCTTC

v_call: TRBV9
j_call: TRBJ1-5
clone_size: -
d_call: -
cdr3_aa: CASSASRGGQPQHF
cdr3_nt: TGTGCCAGCAGTGCGAGCAGGGGCGGTCAGCCCCAGCATTTT

v_call: TRBV5-1
j_call: TRBJ2-2
clone_size: -
d_call: TRBD2
cdr3_aa: CASSALAGGSTGELFF
cdr3_nt: TGCGCCAGCAGCGCCCTAGCGGGGGGTAGCACCGGGGAGCTGTTTTTT

v_call: TRBV18
j_call: TRBJ1-1
clone_size: -
d_call: TRBD1
cdr3_aa: CASSPSGGRNTEAFF
cdr3_nt: TGTGCCAGCTCACCCTCAGGGGGACGGAACACTGAAGCTTTCTTT

v_call: TRBV2
j_call: TRBJ1-1
clone_size: few
d_call: -
cdr3_aa: CASSGEPNTEAFF
cdr3_nt: TGTGCCAGCAGCGGGGAGCCTAACACTGAAGCTTTCTTT

v_call: TRBV5-1
j_call: TRBJ2-7
clone_size: -
d_call: TRBD2
cdr3_aa: CASSMSSGTLGEQYF
cdr3_nt: TGCGCCAGCAGCATGTCTAGCGGTACACTGGGAGAGCAGTACTTC

v_call: TRBV28
j_call: TRBJ2-1
clone_size: -
d_call: TRBD2
cdr3_aa: CASSLAGGLYNEQFF
cdr3_nt: TGTGCCAGCAGTTTAGCGGGAGGGCTATACAATGAGCAGTTCTTC

v_call: TRBV2
j_call: TRBJ1-5
clone_size: -
d_call: -
cdr3_aa: CASRDHQGNQPQHF
cdr3_nt: TGTGCCAGCAGAGACCACCAGGGCAATCAGCCCCAGCATTTT

v_call: TRBV28
j_call: TRBJ2-1
clone_size: -
d_call: -
cdr3_aa: CASSLLGTVHNEQFF
cdr3_nt: TGTGCCAGCAGTCTCCTTGGGACGGTTCACAATGAGCAGTTCTTC

v_call: TRBV11-2
j_call: TRBJ2-7
clone_size: -
d_call: TRBD2
cdr3_aa: CASSLGTSGSIPYEQYF
cdr3_nt: TGTGCCAGCAGCTTGGGGACTAGCGGGAGCATCCCCTACGAGCAGTACTTC

v_call: TRBV18
j_call: TRBJ2-7
clone_size: -
d_call: TRBD2
cdr3_aa: CASSPDGRELYEQYF
cdr3_nt: TGTGCCAGCTCACCGGACGGGAGGGAGCTCTACGAGCAGTACTTC

v_call: TRBV2
j_call: TRBJ2-1
clone_size: -
d_call: TRBD1
cdr3_aa: CASSGATGTGSSREQFF
cdr3_nt: TGTGCCAGCAGTGGGGCCACCGGGACAGGGTCCAGCAGGGAGCAGTTCTTC

v_call: TRBV4-2
j_call: TRBJ2-7
clone_size: -
d_call: -
cdr3_aa: CASSQENGYEQYF
cdr3_nt: TGTGCCAGCAGCCAAGAGAACGGTTACGAGCAGTACTTC

v_call: TRBV7-6
j_call: TRBJ2-7
clone_size: once
d_call: -
cdr3_aa: CASSLRQTVGGASYEQYF
cdr3_nt: TGTGCCAGCAGCTTAAGGCAAACGGTTGGGGGGGCTTCCTACGAGCAGTACTTC

v_call: TRBV5-1
j_call: TRBJ1-2
clone_size: -
d_call: -
cdr3_aa: CASSFLPRALSGYGYTF
cdr3_nt: TGCGCCAGCAGCTTCCTACCCAGGGCGCTAAGCGGCTATGGCTACACCTTC

v_call: TRBV6-5
j_call: TRBJ2-7
clone_size: -
d_call: TRBD1
cdr3_aa: CASSYMTGGYYEQYF
cdr3_nt: TGTGCCAGCAGTTACATGACAGGGGGATACTACGAGCAGTACTTC

v_call: TRBV2
j_call: TRBJ2-5
clone_size: few
d_call: -
cdr3_aa: CASRASSVLGFGETQYF
cdr3_nt: TGTGCCAGCAGGGCCTCTAGCGTATTAGGTTTCGGGGAGACCCAGTACTTC

v_call: TRBV27
j_call: TRBJ2-7
clone_size: -
d_call: TRBD1
cdr3_aa: CASSLSIYRTLGTGYEQYF
cdr3_nt: TGTGCCAGCAGTTTATCGATTTACAGGACCCTCGGGACAGGGTACGAGCAGTACTTC

v_call: TRBV5-6
j_call: TRBJ1-4
clone_size: -
d_call: -
cdr3_aa: CASSLLVGSTNEKLFF
cdr3_nt: TGTGCCAGCAGCCTCCTGGTGGGGTCAACTAATGAAAAACTGTTTTTT

v_call: TRBV28
j_call: TRBJ1-2
clone_size: -
d_call: -
cdr3_aa: CASNSGDNYGYTF
cdr3_nt: TGTGCCAGCAACTCAGGGGATAACTATGGCTACACCTTC

v_call: TRBV28
j_call: TRBJ1-1
clone_size: -
d_call: TRBD1
cdr3_aa: CASSTGARAFF
cdr3_nt: TGTGCCAGCAGCACAGGGGCTCGGGCTTTCTTT

v_call: TRBV5-1
j_call: TRBJ2-7
clone_size: few
d_call: -
cdr3_aa: CASSWRPNYEQYF
cdr3_nt: TGCGCCAGCAGCTGGCGACCAAACTACGAGCAGTACTTC

v_call: TRBV10-3
j_call: TRBJ2-3
clone_size: -
d_call: -
cdr3_aa: CAVRGGGGADTQYF
cdr3_nt: TGTGCCGTCCGCGGCGGGGGCGGGGCAGATACGCAGTATTTT

v_call: TRBV11-2
j_call: TRBJ2-1
clone_size: few
d_call: -
cdr3_aa: CASSRTGYEQFF
cdr3_nt: TGTGCCAGCAGCCGAACAGGGTATGAGCAGTTCTTC

v_call: TRBV19
j_call: TRBJ1-2
clone_size: many
d_call: -
cdr3_aa: CASSPHRAGGYTF
cdr3_nt: TGTGCCAGTAGTCCCCACAGGGCTGGTGGCTACACCTTC

v_call: TRBV9
j_call: TRBJ2-2
clone_size: once
d_call: -
cdr3_aa: CASSVETGTGELFF
cdr3_nt: TGTGCCAGCAGCGTAGAGACGGGCACCGGGGAGCTGTTTTTT

v_call: TRBV2
j_call: TRBJ2-1
clone_size: -
d_call: -
cdr3_aa: CASSGTGGNEQFF
cdr3_nt: TGTGCCAGCAGCGGTACGGGCGGCAATGAGCAGTTCTTC

v_call: TRBV7-7
j_call: TRBJ1-3
clone_size: -
d_call: -
cdr3_aa: CASSSGRLVSGNTIYF
cdr3_nt: TGTGCCAGCAGCTCCGGCCGCCTCGTCTCTGGAAACACCATATATTTT

v_call: TRBV27
j_call: TRBJ1-2
clone_size: -
d_call: -
cdr3_aa: CASRKDPQNNYGYTF
cdr3_nt: TGTGCCAGCAGGAAAGACCCTCAAAATAACTATGGCTACACCTTC

v_call: TRBV15
j_call: TRBJ2-7
clone_size: -
d_call: -
cdr3_aa: CATSRGGEYGYEQYF
cdr3_nt: TGTGCCACCAGCAGAGGGGGCGAGTATGGCTACGAGCAGTACTTC

v_call: TRBV6-5
j_call: TRBJ1-2
clone_size: -
d_call: -
cdr3_aa: CASRRAGANYGYTF
cdr3_nt: TGTGCCAGCAGGCGGGCAGGGGCTAACTATGGCTACACCTTC

v_call: TRBV4-1
j_call: TRBJ2-5
clone_size: -
d_call: -
cdr3_aa: CASSSPPGYGETQYF
cdr3_nt: TGCGCCAGCAGCTCTCCCCCAGGGTACGGGGAGACCCAGTACTTC

v_call: TRBV2
j_call: TRBJ2-5
clone_size: -
d_call: -
cdr3_aa: CASSETRGGQETQYF
cdr3_nt: TGTGCCAGCAGTGAAACCAGGGGAGGCCAAGAGACCCAGTACTTC

v_call: TRBV5-6
j_call: TRBJ1-2
clone_size: few
d_call: -
cdr3_aa: CASSNRENYGYTF
cdr3_nt: TGTGCCAGCAGCAACCGGGAGAACTATGGCTACACCTTC

v_call: TRBV5-1
j_call: TRBJ1-4
clone_size: -
d_call: -
cdr3_aa: CASSLDPGLNEKLFF
cdr3_nt: TGCGCCAGCAGCTTGGATCCTGGGTTAAATGAAAAACTGTTTTTT

v_call: TRBV19
j_call: TRBJ2-6
clone_size: few
d_call: -
cdr3_aa: CASSPLRSSGANVLTF
cdr3_nt: TGTGCCAGTAGTCCCCTCCGTAGCTCTGGGGCCAACGTCCTGACTTTC

v_call: TRBV7-8
j_call: TRBJ2-2
clone_size: -
d_call: -
cdr3_aa: CASSPRVNTGELFF
cdr3_nt: TGTGCCAGCAGCCCCAGGGTGAACACCGGGGAGCTGTTTTTT

v_call: TRBV5-1
j_call: TRBJ2-2
clone_size: -
d_call: -
cdr3_aa: CASSLQDRSTGELFF
cdr3_nt: TGCGCCAGCAGCTTGCAGGACAGATCGACCGGGGAGCTGTTTTTT

v_call: TRBV5-1
j_call: TRBJ2-1
clone_size: -
d_call: TRBD2
cdr3_aa: CASSLAGAGGIDEQFF
cdr3_nt: TGCGCCAGCAGCTTGGCGGGAGCGGGGGGTATCGATGAGCAGTTCTTC

v_call: TRBV6-1
j_call: TRBJ1-1
clone_size: many
d_call: -
cdr3_aa: CASGGPTGTEAFF
cdr3_nt: TGTGCCAGCGGGGGACCGACGGGGACTGAAGCTTTCTTT